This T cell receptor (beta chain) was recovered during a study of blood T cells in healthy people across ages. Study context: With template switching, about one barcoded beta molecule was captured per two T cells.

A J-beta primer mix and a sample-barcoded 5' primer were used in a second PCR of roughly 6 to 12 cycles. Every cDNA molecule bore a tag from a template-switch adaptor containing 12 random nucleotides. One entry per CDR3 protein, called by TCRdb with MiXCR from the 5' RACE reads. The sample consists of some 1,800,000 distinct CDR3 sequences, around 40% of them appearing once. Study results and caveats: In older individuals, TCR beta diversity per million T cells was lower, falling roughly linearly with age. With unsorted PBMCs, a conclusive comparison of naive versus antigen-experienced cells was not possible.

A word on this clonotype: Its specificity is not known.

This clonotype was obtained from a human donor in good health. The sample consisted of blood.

The CDR3 DNA reads TGTGCCACCAGCAGATATTCCCCAGGGACCCACGAGCAGTACTTC. This translates into CATSRYSPGTHEQYF. V gene TRBV15 combines with J gene TRBJ2-4, with D perhaps matching TRBD1 or TRBD2 (5 bases each). The end of the DNA aligns better with TRBJ2-7, so the J call may be wrong. Germline CDR1 reads LNHNV; CDR2 reads YYDKDF (reference sequence). The CDR3 is made up of 15 amino acids.